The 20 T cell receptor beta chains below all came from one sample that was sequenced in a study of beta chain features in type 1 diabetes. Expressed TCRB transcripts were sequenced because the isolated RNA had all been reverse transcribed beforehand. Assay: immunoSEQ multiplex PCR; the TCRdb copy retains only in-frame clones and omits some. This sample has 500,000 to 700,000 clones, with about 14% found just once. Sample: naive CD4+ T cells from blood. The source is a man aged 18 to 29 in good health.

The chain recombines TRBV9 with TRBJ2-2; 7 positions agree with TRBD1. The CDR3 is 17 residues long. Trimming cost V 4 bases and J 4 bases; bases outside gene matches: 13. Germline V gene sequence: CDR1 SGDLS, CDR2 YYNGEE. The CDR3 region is CASSYFPGQQTTGELFF. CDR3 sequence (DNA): TGTGCCAGCAGCTATTTTCCGGGACAGCAGACCACCGGGGAGCTGTTTTTT. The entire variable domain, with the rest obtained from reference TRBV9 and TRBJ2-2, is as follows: DSGVTQTPKHLITATGQRVTLRCSPRSGDLSVYWYQQSLDQGLQFLIQYYNGEERAKGNILERFSAQQFPDLHSELNLSSLELGDSALYFCASSYFPGQQTTGELFFGEGSRLTVL.

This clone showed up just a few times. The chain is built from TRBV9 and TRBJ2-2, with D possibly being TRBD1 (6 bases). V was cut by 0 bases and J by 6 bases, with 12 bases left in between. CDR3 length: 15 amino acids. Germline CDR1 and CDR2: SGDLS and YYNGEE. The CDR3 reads CASSVDPRGSGELFF. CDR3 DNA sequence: TGTGCCAGCAGCGTAGACCCCAGGGGTTCCGGGGAGCTGTTTTTT.

This CDR3 reads CASSSRGGRGYSYEQYF. CDR3 DNA sequence: TGTGCCAGCAGCTCAAGGGGAGGCAGGGGATATTCCTACGAGCAGTACTTC. The V call is TRBV7-9, the J call TRBJ2-7, with D perhaps TRBD1 or TRBD2 (6 bases each). Between the trimmed V and J ends, which lost 4 bases and 1 base, there was a span of 20 bases. Germline V gene lookup returns CDR1 SEHNR and CDR2 FQNEAQ (reference sequence). This CDR3 spans 17 amino acids.

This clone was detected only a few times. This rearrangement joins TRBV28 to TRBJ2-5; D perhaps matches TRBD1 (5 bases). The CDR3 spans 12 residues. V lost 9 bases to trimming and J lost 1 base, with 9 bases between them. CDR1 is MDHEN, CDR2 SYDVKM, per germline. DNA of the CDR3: TGTGCCAGTAGGACACCCCAAGAGACCCAGTACTTC. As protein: CASRTPQETQYF. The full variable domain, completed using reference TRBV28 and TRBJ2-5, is DVKVTQSSRYLVKRTGEKVFLECVQDMDHENMFWYRQDPGLGLRLIYFSYDVKMKEKGDIPEGYSVSREKKERFSLILESASTNQTSMYLCASRTPQETQYFGPGTRLLVL.

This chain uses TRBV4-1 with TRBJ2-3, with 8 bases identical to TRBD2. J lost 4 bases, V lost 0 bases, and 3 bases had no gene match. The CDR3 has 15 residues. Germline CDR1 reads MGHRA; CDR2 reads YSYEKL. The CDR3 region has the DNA TGCGCCAGCAGCCAAGATGGAGCGGGAGCAGATACGCAGTATTTT. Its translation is CASSQDGAGADTQYF.

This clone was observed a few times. This CDR3 reads CASSEQGAVYGYTF. The CDR3 nucleotides are TGTGCCAGCAGTGAGCAGGGTGCAGTCTATGGCTACACCTTC. The chain has TRBV6-6 and TRBJ1-2, with a possible D match to TRBD1 (5 bases). The CDR3 contains 14 residues. CDR1 and CDR2 from the germline V gene are MNHNY and SVGAGI (reference sequence). V lost 5 bases to trimming and J lost 4 bases, with 14 bases between them.

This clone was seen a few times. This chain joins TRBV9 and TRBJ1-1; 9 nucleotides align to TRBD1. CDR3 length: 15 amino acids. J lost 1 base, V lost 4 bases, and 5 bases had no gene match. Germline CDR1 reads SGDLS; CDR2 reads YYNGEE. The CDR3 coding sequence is TGTGCCAGCAGCATTCGGACAGGGGAGAACACTGAAGCTTTCTTT. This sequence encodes CASSIRTGENTEAFF.

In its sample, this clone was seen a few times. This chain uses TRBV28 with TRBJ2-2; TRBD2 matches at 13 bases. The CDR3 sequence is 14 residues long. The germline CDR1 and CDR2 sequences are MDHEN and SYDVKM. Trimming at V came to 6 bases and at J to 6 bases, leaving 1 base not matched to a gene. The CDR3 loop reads CASRTSGGPGELFF. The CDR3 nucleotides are TGTGCCAGCAGGACTAGCGGGGGGCCCGGGGAGCTGTTTTTT.

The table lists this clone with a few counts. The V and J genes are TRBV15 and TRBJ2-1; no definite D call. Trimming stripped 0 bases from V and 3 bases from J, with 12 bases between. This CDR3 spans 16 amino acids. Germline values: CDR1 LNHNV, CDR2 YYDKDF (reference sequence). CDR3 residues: CATSRDPLQGYNEQFF. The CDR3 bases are TGTGCCACCAGCAGAGATCCATTACAAGGCTACAATGAGCAGTTCTTC.

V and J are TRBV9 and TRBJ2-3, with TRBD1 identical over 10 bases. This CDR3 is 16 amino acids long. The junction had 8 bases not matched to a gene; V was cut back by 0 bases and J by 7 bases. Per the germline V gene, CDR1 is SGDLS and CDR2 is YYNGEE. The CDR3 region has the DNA TGTGCCAGCAGCGTAGATTGGGACAGGGGTAGGAATACGCAGTATTTT. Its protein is CASSVDWDRGRNTQYF. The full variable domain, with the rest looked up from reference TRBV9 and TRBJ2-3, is DSGVTQTPKHLITATGQRVTLRCSPRSGDLSVYWYQQSLDQGLQFLIQYYNGEERAKGNILERFSAQQFPDLHSELNLSSLELGDSALYFCASSVDWDRGRNTQYFGPGTRLTVL.

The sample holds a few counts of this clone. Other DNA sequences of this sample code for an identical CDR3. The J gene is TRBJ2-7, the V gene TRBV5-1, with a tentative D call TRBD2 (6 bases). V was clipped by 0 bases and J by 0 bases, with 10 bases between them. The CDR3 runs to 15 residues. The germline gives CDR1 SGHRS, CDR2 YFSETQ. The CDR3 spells CASSLDGGSSYEQYF. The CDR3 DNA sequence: TGCGCCAGCAGCTTGGATGGGGGGAGCTCCTACGAGCAGTACTTC.

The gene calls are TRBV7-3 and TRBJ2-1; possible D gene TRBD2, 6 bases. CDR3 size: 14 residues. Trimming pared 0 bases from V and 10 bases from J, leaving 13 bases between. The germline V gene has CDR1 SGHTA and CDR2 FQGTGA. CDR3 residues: CASSLTAGLHEQFF. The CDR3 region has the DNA TGTGCCAGCAGCTTAACCGCGGGACTCCACGAGCAGTTCTTC.

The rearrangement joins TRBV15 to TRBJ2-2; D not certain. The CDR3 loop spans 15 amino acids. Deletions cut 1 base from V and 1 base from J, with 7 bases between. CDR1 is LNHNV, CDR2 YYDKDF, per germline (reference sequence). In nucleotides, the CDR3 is TGTGCCACCAGCAGAGGACTGGGGAACACCGGGGAGCTGTTTTTT. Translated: CATSRGLGNTGELFF.

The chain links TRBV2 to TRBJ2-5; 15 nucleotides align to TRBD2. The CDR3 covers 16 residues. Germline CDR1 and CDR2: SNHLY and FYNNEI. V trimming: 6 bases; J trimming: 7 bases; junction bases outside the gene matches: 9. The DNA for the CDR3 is TGTGCCAGCAGGCCAGGGGGACTAGCGGGAGGCCCGACCCAGTACTTC. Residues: CASRPGGLAGGPTQYF.

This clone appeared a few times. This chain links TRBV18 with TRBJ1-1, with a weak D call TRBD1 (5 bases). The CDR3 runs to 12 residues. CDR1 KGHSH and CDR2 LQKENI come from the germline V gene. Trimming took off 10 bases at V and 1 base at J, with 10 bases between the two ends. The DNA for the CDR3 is TGTGCCACGACCGGGGGGAACACTGAAGCTTTCTTT. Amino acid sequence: CATTGGNTEAFF.

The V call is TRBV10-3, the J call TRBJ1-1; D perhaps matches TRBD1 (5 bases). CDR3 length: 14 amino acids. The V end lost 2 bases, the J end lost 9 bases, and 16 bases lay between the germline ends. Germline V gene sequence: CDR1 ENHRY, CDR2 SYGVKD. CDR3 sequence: CAISEPTLGGQAFF. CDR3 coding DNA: TGTGCCATCAGTGAGCCGACTTTGGGGGGTCAAGCTTTCTTT.

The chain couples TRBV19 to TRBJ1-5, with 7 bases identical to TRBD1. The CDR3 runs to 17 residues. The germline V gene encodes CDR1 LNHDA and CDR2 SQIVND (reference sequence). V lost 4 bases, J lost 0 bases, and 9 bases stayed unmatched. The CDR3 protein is CASSTRTGPNSNQPQHF. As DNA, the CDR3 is TGTGCCAGTAGTACACGGACAGGCCCTAATAGCAATCAGCCCCAGCATTTT.

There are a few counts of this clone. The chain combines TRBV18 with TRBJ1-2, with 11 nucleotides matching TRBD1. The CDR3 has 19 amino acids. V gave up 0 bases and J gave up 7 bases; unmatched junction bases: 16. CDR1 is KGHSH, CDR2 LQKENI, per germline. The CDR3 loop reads CASSPPRIIGTGGLGGYTF. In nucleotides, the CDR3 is TGTGCCAGCTCACCACCGCGAATAATCGGGACAGGGGGACTTGGTGGCTACACCTTC.

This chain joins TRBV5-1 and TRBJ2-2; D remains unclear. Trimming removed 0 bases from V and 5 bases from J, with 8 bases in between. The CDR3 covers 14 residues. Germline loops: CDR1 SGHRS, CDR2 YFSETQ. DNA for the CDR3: TGCGCCAGCAGCTTGGAGAGGTTAACCGGGGAGCTGTTTTTT. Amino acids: CASSLERLTGELFF.

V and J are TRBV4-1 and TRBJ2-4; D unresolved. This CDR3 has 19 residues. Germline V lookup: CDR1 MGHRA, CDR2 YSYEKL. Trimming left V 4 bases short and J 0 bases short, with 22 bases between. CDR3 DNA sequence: TGCGCCAGCAGCCGTAGCTCCACGGTCACGCTCCTAGCCAAAAACATTCAGTACTTC. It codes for CASSRSSTVTLLAKNIQYF.